These 24 T cell receptor beta chains came from one sample sequenced in a study of blood T cell repertoires in COVID-19. The protocol was immunoSEQ multiplex PCR, while the TCRdb copy is restricted to in-frame clones and leaves out a portion. The data contain about 400,000 clones, around 90% of them seen just once; the ten biggest clones take up over 2%. Sequencing was done on a sample of PBMCs or T cells enriched from blood (not recorded which). These receptors all stem from a woman aged 40 to 50 with acute COVID-19.

Comments on this clone: The same CDR3 is also encoded by other DNA sequences in this sample. The rearrangement links TRBV10-2 to TRBJ1-2, with D perhaps matching TRBD1 (6 bases). This CDR3 spans 13 amino acids. The germline CDR1 and CDR2 sequences are WSHSY and SAAADI. V was clipped by 5 bases and J by 2 bases, with 9 bases between them. CDR3 sequence: CASSPTGNYGYTF. Written as DNA, the CDR3 is TGCGCCAGCAGTCCCACAGGGAACTATGGCTACACCTTC.

The table lists this clone with a few counts. V gene TRBV7-2 combines with J gene TRBJ1-4; TRBD1 is a possible D gene (6 bases). The germline V and J ends were trimmed by 1 base and 7 bases, with 10 bases remaining between them. The CDR3 contains 14 residues. CDR1 is SGHTA and CDR2 is FQGNSA in the germline V gene. Here the CDR3 reads CASSLDRVGEKLFF. CDR3 nucleotides: TGTGCCAGCAGCTTAGACAGGGTCGGTGAAAAACTGTTTTTT.

V is TRBV10-3 and J is TRBJ2-5; 9 bases are shared with TRBD1. CDR3 length equals 13 residues. Germline V lookup: CDR1 ENHRY, CDR2 SYGVKD. With 11 bases clipped from V and 4 bases from J, the junction kept 8 bases outside the gene matches. The CDR3 is CAPWTGAGETQYF. CDR3 sequence (DNA): TGTGCCCCATGGACAGGGGCGGGAGAGACCCAGTACTTC.

The V gene is TRBV5-1, the J gene TRBJ2-7, with TRBD2 identical over 7 bases. This CDR3 is 12 amino acids long. V was clipped by 7 bases and J by 5 bases; unmatched bases: 6. The V gene's germline CDR1 is SGHRS and CDR2 YFSETQ. The CDR3 is CASGGGPNEQYF. The CDR3 region has the DNA TGCGCCAGCGGCGGGGGACCCAACGAGCAGTACTTC. Looking up the rest from reference TRBV5-1 and TRBJ2-7 gives the full variable domain: KAGVTQTPRYLIKTRGQQVTLSCSPISGHRSVSWYQQTPGQGLQFLFEYFSETQRNKGNFPGRFSGRQFSNSRSEMNVSTLELGDSALYLCASGGGPNEQYFGPGTRLTVT.

This chain joins TRBV6-5 and TRBJ2-2; the D gene is possibly TRBD1 (6 bases). Germline CDR1 reads MNHEY; CDR2 reads SVGAGI. V gave up 0 bases and J gave up 7 bases, with 9 bases separating them. CDR3 length equals 14 residues. The CDR3 DNA reads as TGTGCCAGCAGTTACTCTCCAGGGGACGGGGAGCTGTTTTTT. This sequence encodes CASSYSPGDGELFF.

The chain combines TRBV24-1 with TRBJ2-5, with 8 bases fitting TRBD1. Trimming cost V 5 bases and J 5 bases; bases outside gene matches: 6. Germline loops: CDR1 KGHDR, CDR2 SFDVKD. This CDR3 is built from 14 residues. Here the CDR3 DNA reads TGTGCCACCAGTGCAGGACAGGGCTGGGAGACCCAGTACTTC. This gives the protein CATSAGQGWETQYF.

This chain uses TRBV7-2 with TRBJ2-7, with 12 bases matching TRBD1. The CDR3 is 15 residues long. Trimming at V came to 4 bases and at J to 5 bases, leaving 6 bases not matched to a gene. Per germline, CDR1 SGHTA and CDR2 FQGNSA. The DNA of the CDR3 is TGTGCCAGCAGCTGGGGACAGGGGGCTGGACACGAGCAGTACTTC. It encodes CASSWGQGAGHEQYF.

The rearrangement joins TRBV19 to TRBJ1-4; possible D gene TRBD1, 5 bases. CDR1 is LNHDA, CDR2 SQIVND, per germline (reference sequence). Trimming stripped 8 bases from V and 4 bases from J, with 17 bases between. This CDR3 region has 15 residues. CDR3 nucleotide sequence: TGTGCCAGTTGCCTTGGGCAGGGACTTAATGAAAAACTGTTTTTT. It specifies CASCLGQGLNEKLFF.

The rearrangement joins TRBV7-6 to TRBJ2-5, with 7 bases aligning to TRBD1. Germline assignment: CDR1 SGHVS and CDR2 FNYEAQ. Trimming removed 5 bases from V and 5 bases from J; junction bases left unmatched: 14. This CDR3 region has 16 residues. This chain's CDR3 is CASSQRTGFTRETQYF. For the CDR3, the DNA is TGTGCCAGCAGCCAGAGGACAGGTTTCACCAGGGAGACCCAGTACTTC.

The chain joins TRBV19 to TRBJ1-1; TRBD1 agrees at 7 bases. The CDR3 sequence is 14 residues long. Germline-derived CDR1 and CDR2 are LNHDA and SQIVND (reference sequence). Trimming cost V 6 bases and J 1 base; bases outside gene matches: 5. This CDR3 is CASSQGVANTEAFF. The CDR3 DNA follows: TGTGCCAGTAGCCAGGGGGTTGCGAACACTGAAGCTTTCTTT.

This clone has just one count. The chain carries TRBV19 and TRBJ1-2; 12 nucleotides match TRBD1. The germline CDR1 and CDR2 sequences are LNHDA and SQIVND (reference sequence). V lost 4 bases and J lost 4; bases outside the gene matches: 16. The CDR3 extends over 19 amino acids. The DNA of the CDR3 is TGTGCCAGTAGTAATCGCACTGGGACAGGGGGCTTAGAACTCTATGGCTACACCTTC. Protein sequence: CASSNRTGTGGLELYGYTF.

The V and J genes are TRBV6-5 and TRBJ1-3, with D tentatively TRBD1 (5 bases). The germline V and J ends were trimmed by 5 bases and 4 bases, with 15 bases remaining between them. Germline loops: CDR1 MNHEY, CDR2 SVGAGI. This CDR3 is 15 amino acids long. CDR3 protein: CASSPLSQGGNTIYF. Written as DNA, the CDR3 is TGTGCCAGCAGTCCCCTATCCCAGGGAGGAAACACCATATATTTT.

Concerning this clone itself: The same CDR3 can be traced to other DNA sequences in this sample. V gene TRBV24-1 combines with J gene TRBJ2-1, with D maybe TRBD1 (6 bases). This CDR3 has 12 residues. The germline V gene has CDR1 KGHDR and CDR2 SFDVKD. With 10 bases removed from V and 7 bases from J, the gap between germline ends came to 13 bases. The CDR3 DNA follows: TGTGCCACTTCATTAAGGGGGAATGAGCAGTTCTTC. It specifies CATSLRGNEQFF.

This clone was seen once. J is TRBJ1-2 and V is TRBV19; TRBD1 aligns across 11 bases. The V and J ends lost 5 bases and 3 bases, in that order; junction bases with no gene match: 5. Per the germline V gene, CDR1 is LNHDA and CDR2 is SQIVND (reference sequence). This CDR3 is built from 15 residues. The CDR3 nucleotides are TGTGCCAGTAGTCCCGGACAGGGGGCTTACTATGGCTACACCTTC. This translates into CASSPGQGAYYGYTF.

V is TRBV7-2 and J is TRBJ1-1; no reliable D call. Germline V gene data show CDR1 as SGHTA and CDR2 as FQGNSA. Trimming removed 1 base at V and 0 bases at J, with 6 bases between. This CDR3 region has 14 residues. The CDR3 sequence is CASSLVPLNTEAFF. In DNA form, the CDR3 reads TGTGCCAGCAGCTTAGTTCCTTTGAACACTGAAGCTTTCTTT.

This chain links TRBV5-4 with TRBJ2-1; perhaps TRBD1 as D (6 bases). The CDR3 runs 16 residues. Germline CDR1 reads SGHNT; CDR2 reads YYREEE (reference sequence). V was pared by 0 bases and J by 0 bases, with 10 bases between. CDR3 DNA sequence: TGTGCCAGCAGCTTGGCAGGGGTGAGCTCCTACAATGAGCAGTTCTTC. Translated, it gives CASSLAGVSSYNEQFF. Filled out from reference TRBV5-4 and TRBJ2-1, the complete variable domain reads ETGVTQSPTHLIKTRGQQVTLRCSSQSGHNTVSWYQQALGQGPQFIFQYYREEENGRGNFPPRFSGLQFPNYSSELNVNALELDDSALYLCASSLAGVSSYNEQFFGPGTRLTVL.

CDR3 sequence: CASSQKAGTNTGELFF. The CDR3 DNA follows: TGTGCCAGCAGCCAAAAGGCGGGGACGAACACCGGGGAGCTGTTTTTT. The chain couples TRBV3-1 (or the pseudogene TRBV3-2) to TRBJ2-2; maybe TRBD2 (6 bases). Germline assignment: CDR1 LGHDT and CDR2 YNNKEL (reference sequence). With 2 bases removed from V and 0 bases from J, the gap between germline ends came to 10 bases. The CDR3 covers 16 residues.

The rearrangement uses TRBV11-3 and TRBJ2-1, with 9 bases aligning to TRBD1. CDR3 length: 15 residues. The germline V gene encodes CDR1 SGHNT and CDR2 YENEEA. Germline trimming cut 5 bases from V and 6 bases from J; bases unmatched to any gene: 8. Here the CDR3 DNA reads TGTGCCAGCAGCGAGGGACAGGGTTCCATCAATGAGCAGTTCTTC. Translating it yields CASSEGQGSINEQFF.

This sequence joins TRBV19 and TRBJ1-1; 8 bases agree with TRBD1. Trimming at V came to 7 bases and at J to 7 bases, leaving 8 bases not matched to a gene. Germline-derived CDR1 and CDR2 are LNHDA and SQIVND (reference sequence). The CDR3 covers 13 residues. The CDR3 is CASTQGAFSEAFF. The CDR3 DNA sequence: TGTGCCAGTACCCAGGGGGCATTTAGTGAAGCTTTCTTT.

The genes are TRBV20-1 and TRBJ2-1, with TRBD2 identical over 9 bases. Unmatched junction bases numbered 21, after V lost 3 bases and J lost 6 bases. Germline CDR1 and CDR2: DFQATT and SNEGSKA (reference sequence). CDR3 length equals 19 residues. CDR3 in amino acids: CSASNEGLLQAGGLNEQFF. In nucleotides, the CDR3 is TGCAGTGCTAGTAACGAGGGGCTACTGCAAGCGGGGGGCCTCAATGAGCAGTTCTTC.

The rearrangement links TRBV15 to TRBJ2-7, with a weak D call TRBD2 (5 bases). Germline lookup yields CDR1 LNHNV and CDR2 YYDKDF (reference sequence). This CDR3 has 16 amino acids. The V and J ends lost 0 bases and 1 base respectively, with 13 bases between them. CDR3 in amino acids: CATSRDGGRASYEQYF. The CDR3, as DNA: TGTGCCACCAGCAGAGATGGTGGGCGGGCTTCCTACGAGCAGTACTTC.

This clone appeared a single time. The V and J genes are TRBV7-5 and TRBJ1-1. TRBV7-5 is noted as a pseudogene. The CDR3 length is 11 residues. CDR3 sequence reads: CARLLGASAFF. The DNA for the CDR3 is TGTGCCAGACTCTTGGGAGCAAGCGCTTTCTTT.

This clone came up once. This rearrangement joins TRBV7-6 to TRBJ1-1; the D gene is possibly TRBD1 (6 bases). Germline values: CDR1 SGHVS, CDR2 FNYEAQ. CDR3 size: 17 residues. Trimming took off 2 bases at V and 1 base at J, with 17 bases between the two ends. The CDR3 loop reads CASSLTSSRGGNTEAFF. The CDR3 region has the DNA TGTGCCAGCAGCTTAACCTCGTCCCGAGGGGGGAACACTGAAGCTTTCTTT.

The rearrangement uses TRBV29-1 and TRBJ2-1; 8 bases line up with TRBD1. The V segment lost 6 bases and the J segment 4 bases; nucleotides outside the gene matches: 5. Germline CDR1 reads SQVTM; CDR2 reads ANQGSEA. This CDR3 region has 13 residues. CDR3 in amino acids: CSVAGTGYNEQFF. CDR3 nucleotide sequence: TGCAGCGTGGCCGGGACAGGTTACAATGAGCAGTTCTTC.